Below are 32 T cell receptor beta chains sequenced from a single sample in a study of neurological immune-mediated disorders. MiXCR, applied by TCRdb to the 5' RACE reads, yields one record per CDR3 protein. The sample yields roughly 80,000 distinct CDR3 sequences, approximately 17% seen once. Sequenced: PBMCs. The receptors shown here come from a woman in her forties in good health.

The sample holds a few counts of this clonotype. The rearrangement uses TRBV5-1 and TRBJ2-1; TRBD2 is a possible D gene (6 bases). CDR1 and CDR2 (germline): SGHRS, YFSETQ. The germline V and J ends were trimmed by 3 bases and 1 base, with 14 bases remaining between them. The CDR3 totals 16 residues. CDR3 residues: CASSSRLVGSYNEQFF. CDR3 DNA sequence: TGCGCCAGCAGCTCACGACTAGTGGGTTCCTACAATGAGCAGTTCTTC.

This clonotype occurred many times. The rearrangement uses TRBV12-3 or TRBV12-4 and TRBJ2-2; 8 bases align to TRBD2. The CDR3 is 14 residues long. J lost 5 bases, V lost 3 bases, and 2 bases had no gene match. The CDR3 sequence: CASSLPSGTGELFF. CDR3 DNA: TGTGCCAGCAGTTTGCCTAGCGGGACCGGGGAGCTGTTTTTT.

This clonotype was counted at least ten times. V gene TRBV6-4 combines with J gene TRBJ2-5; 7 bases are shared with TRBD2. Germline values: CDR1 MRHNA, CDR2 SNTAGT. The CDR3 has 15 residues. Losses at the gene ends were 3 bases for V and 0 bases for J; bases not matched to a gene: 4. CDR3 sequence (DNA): TGTGCCAGCAGTGAAGGCGGGGGTAACCAAGAGACCCAGTACTTC. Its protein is CASSEGGGNQETQYF.

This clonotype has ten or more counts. CDR3 region: CASSPYNGVINPQHF. CDR3 nucleotides: TGTGCCAGCAGCCCATACAACGGGGTTATCAATCCCCAGCATTTT. V usage is TRBV6-5 and J usage is TRBJ1-5; D uncertain. CDR3 length: 15 residues. Per germline, CDR1 MNHEY and CDR2 SVGAGI. Trimming pared 6 bases from V and 10 bases from J, leaving 22 bases between.

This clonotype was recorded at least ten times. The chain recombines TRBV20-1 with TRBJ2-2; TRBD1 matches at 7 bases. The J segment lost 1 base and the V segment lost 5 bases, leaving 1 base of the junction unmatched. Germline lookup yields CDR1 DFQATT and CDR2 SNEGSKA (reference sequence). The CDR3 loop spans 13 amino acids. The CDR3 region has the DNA TGCAGTGCTCGACAGGGGAACACCGGGGAGCTGTTTTTT. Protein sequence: CSARQGNTGELFF.

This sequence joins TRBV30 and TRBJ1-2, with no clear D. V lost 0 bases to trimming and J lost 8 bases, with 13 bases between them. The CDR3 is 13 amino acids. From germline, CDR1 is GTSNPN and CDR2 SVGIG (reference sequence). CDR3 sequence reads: CAWSVDVGSGYTF. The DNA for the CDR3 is TGTGCCTGGAGTGTCGACGTCGGAAGCGGCTACACCTTC. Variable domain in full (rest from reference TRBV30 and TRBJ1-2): SQTIHQWPATLVQPVGSPLSLECTVEGTSNPNLYWYRQAAGRGLQLLFYSVGIGQISSEVPQNLSASRPQDRQFILSSKKLLLSDSGFYLCAWSVDVGSGYTFGSGTRLTVV.

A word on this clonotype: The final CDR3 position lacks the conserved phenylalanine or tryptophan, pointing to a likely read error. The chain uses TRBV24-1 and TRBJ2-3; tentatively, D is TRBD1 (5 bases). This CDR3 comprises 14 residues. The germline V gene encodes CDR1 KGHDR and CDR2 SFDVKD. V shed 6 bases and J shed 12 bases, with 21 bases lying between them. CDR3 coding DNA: TGTGCCACCAGTCACCAGGGTGAACGAGTTACCCAGTATTTG. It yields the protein CATSHQGERVTQYL.

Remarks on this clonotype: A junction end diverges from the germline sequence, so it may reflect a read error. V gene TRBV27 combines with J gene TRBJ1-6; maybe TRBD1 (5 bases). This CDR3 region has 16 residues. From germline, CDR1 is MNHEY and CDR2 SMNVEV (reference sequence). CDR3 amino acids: CSSSLAPGTGNSPLHF. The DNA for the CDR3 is TGTTCCAGCAGTTTAGCCCCCGGTACAGGCAATTCACCCCTCCACTTT.

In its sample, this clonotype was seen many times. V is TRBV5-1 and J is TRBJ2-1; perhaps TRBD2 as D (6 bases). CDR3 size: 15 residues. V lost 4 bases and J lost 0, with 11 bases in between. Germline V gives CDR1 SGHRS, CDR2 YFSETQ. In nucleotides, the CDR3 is TGCGCCAGCAGCGTTAGCGGAAGCTCCTACAATGAGCAGTTCTTC. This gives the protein CASSVSGSSYNEQFF. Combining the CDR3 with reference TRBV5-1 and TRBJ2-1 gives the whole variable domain KAGVTQTPRYLIKTRGQQVTLSCSPISGHRSVSWYQQTPGQGLQFLFEYFSETQRNKGNFPGRFSGRQFSNSRSEMNVSTLELGDSALYLCASSVSGSSYNEQFFGPGTRLTVL.

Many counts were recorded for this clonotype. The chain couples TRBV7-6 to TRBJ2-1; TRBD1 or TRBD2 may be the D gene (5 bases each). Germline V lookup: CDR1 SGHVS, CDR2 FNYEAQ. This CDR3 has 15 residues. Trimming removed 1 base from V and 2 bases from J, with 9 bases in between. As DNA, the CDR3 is TGTGCCAGCAGCTTAGTTAGGGGAGCCTACAATGAGCAGTTCTTC. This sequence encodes CASSLVRGAYNEQFF.

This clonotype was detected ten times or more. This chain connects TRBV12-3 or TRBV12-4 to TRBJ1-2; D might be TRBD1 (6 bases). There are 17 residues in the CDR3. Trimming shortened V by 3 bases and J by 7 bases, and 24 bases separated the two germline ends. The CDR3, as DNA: TGTGCCAGCAGTTTTGGGGACAACAGGGCTCCCGCTATTGGCTACACCTTC. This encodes CASSFGDNRAPAIGYTF.

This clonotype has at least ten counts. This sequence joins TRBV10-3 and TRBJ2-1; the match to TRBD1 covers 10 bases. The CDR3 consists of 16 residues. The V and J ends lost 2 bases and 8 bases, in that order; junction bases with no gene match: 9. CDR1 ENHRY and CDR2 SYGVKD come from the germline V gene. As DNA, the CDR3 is TGTGCCATCAGTGAGGGAGGTGACAGGGGGCACGATGAGCAGTTCTTC. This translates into CAISEGGDRGHDEQFF.

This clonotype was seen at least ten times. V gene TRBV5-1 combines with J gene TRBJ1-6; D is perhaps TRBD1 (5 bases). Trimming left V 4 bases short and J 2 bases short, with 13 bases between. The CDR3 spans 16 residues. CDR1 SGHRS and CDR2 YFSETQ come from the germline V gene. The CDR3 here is CASSPRGDPYNSPLHF. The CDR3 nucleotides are TGCGCCAGCAGCCCTCGAGGGGACCCCTATAATTCACCCCTCCACTTT.

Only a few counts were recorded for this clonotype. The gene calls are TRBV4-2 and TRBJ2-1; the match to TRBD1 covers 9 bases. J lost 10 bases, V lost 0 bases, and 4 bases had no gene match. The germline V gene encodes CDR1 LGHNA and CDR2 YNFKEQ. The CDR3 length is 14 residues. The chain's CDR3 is CASSQDRGTGEQFF. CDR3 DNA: TGTGCCAGCAGCCAAGATCGGGGGACAGGGGAGCAGTTCTTC.

DNA for the CDR3: TGCGCCAGCAGCCAAGATGGGGGGACTAGGGATGATACGCAGTATTTT. Amino acids: CASSQDGGTRDDTQYF. This rearrangement joins TRBV4-3 to TRBJ2-3; 8 bases fit TRBD2. The germline gives CDR1 LGHNA, CDR2 YSLEER. The CDR3 runs to 16 residues. Trimming cost V 0 bases and J 6 bases; bases outside gene matches: 8.

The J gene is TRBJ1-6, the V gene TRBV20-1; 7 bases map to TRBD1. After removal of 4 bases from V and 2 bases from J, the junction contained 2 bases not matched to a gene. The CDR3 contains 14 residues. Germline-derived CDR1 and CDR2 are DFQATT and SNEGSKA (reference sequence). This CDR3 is CSAKQGAYNSPLHF. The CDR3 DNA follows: TGCAGTGCTAAGCAGGGGGCCTATAATTCACCCCTCCACTTT.

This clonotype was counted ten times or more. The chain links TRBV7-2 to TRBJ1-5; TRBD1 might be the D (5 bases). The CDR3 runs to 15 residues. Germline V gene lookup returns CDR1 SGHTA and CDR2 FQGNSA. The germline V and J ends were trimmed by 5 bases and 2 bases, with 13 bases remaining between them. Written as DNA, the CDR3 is TGTGCCAGCAGCCACGGGGGACGGGGCAATCAGCCCCAGCATTTT. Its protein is CASSHGGRGNQPQHF.

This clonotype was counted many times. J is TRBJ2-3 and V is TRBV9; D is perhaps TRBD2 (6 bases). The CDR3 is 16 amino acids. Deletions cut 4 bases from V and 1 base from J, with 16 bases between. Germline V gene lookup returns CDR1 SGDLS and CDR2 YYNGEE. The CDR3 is CASSPWAGTGTDTQYF. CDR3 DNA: TGTGCCAGCAGCCCTTGGGCCGGGACTGGCACAGATACGCAGTATTTT.

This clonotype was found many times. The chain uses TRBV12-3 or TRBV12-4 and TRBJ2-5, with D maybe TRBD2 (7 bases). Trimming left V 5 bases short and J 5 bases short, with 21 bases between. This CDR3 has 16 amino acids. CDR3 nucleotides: TGTGCCAGCAGTCTATACGGCGGGGGCGTAGGGGAGACCCAGTACTTC. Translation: CASSLYGGGVGETQYF.

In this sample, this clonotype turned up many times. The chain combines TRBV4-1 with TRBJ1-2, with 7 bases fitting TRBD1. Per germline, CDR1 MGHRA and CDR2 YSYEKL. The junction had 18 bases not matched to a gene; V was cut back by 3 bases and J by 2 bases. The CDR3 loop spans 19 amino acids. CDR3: CASSHAQGDQGGINYGYTF. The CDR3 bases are TGCGCCAGCAGCCACGCCCAGGGGGATCAGGGGGGGATAAACTATGGCTACACCTTC.

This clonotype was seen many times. Written as DNA, the CDR3 is TGCAGTGCCATGAACCTGCGGGAGCCCCAGCATTTT. Its translation is CSAMNLREPQHF. The gene calls are TRBV20-1 and TRBJ1-5; D not resolved. The CDR3 covers 12 residues. V dropped 6 bases and J dropped 8 bases, with 14 bases sitting between them. Germline CDR1 DFQATT, CDR2 SNEGSKA (reference sequence).

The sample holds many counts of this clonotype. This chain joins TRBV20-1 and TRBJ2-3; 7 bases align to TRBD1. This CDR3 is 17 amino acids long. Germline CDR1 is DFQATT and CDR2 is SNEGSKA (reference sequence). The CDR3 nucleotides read TGCAGCCCAATCGCTAGAGGTGGGACAGTGAGCACAGATACGCAGTATTTT. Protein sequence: CSPIARGGTVSTDTQYF.

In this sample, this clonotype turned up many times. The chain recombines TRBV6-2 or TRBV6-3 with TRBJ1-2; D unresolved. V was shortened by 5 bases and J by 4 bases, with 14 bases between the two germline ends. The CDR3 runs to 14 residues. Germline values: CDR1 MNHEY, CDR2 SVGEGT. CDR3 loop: CASSGEAVLYGYTF. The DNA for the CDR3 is TGTGCCAGCAGTGGAGAGGCCGTACTCTATGGCTACACCTTC.

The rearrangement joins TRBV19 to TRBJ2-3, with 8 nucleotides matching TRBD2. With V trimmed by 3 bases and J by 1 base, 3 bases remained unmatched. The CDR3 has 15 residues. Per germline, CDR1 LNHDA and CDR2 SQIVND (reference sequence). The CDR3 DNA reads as TGTGCCAGTAGTATGACTAGCGCGGGCACAGATACGCAGTATTTT. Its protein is CASSMTSAGTDTQYF.

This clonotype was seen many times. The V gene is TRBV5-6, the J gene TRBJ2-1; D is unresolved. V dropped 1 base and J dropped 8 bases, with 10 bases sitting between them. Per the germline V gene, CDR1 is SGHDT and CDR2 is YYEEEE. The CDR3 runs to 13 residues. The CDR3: CASSLTNADEQFF. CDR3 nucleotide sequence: TGTGCCAGCAGCTTGACTAACGCCGATGAGCAGTTCTTC. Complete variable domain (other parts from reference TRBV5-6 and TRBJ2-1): DAGVTQSPTHLIKTRGQQVTLRCSPKSGHDTVSWYQQALGQGPQFIFQYYEEEERQRGNFPDRFSGHQFPNYSSELNVNALLLGDSALYLCASSLTNADEQFFGPGTRLTVL.

CDR3 residues: CASSCEGVGRNEQFF. CDR3 nucleotides: TGTGCCAGCAGCTGTGAGGGGGTGGGCCGAAATGAGCAGTTCTTC. The chain couples TRBV9 to TRBJ2-1, with TRBD1 as a possible D gene (6 bases). The germline CDR1 and CDR2 sequences are SGDLS and YYNGEE. The CDR3 runs 15 residues. V was trimmed by 4 bases and J by 7 bases, leaving 18 bases between them.

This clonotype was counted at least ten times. The CDR3 DNA reads as TGCGCCAGCAGCCCCGGGACAGGGGCCAACTATGGCTACACCTTC. It encodes CASSPGTGANYGYTF. The V gene is TRBV5-1, the J gene TRBJ1-2, with 10 bases that match TRBD1. Germline V gene data show CDR1 as SGHRS and CDR2 as YFSETQ. CDR3 length: 15 residues. V lost 4 bases to trimming and J lost 2 bases; unmatched junction nucleotides: 5.

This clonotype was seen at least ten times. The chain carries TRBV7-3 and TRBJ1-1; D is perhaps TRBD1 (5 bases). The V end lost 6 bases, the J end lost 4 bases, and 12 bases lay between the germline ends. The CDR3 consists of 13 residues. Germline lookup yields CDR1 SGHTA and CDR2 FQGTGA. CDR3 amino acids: CASRRGPSTEAFF. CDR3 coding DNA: TGTGCCAGCAGGAGGGGTCCCAGCACTGAAGCTTTCTTT.

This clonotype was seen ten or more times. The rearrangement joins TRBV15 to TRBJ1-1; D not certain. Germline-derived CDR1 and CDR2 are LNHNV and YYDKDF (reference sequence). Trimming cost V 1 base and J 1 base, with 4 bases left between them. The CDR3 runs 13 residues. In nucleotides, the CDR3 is TGTGCCACCAGCAGAGTACAGAACACTGAAGCTTTCTTT. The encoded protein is CATSRVQNTEAFF.

The CDR3 DNA follows: TGTGCCAGTAGTCCGACTAGCGGGGGCCCATACAATGAGCAGTTCTTC. Its protein is CASSPTSGGPYNEQFF. The chain employs TRBV19 and TRBJ2-1, with TRBD2 identical over 12 bases. Per germline, CDR1 LNHDA and CDR2 SQIVND (reference sequence). This CDR3 has 16 residues. V was pared by 5 bases and J by 4 bases, with 6 bases of the junction left unmatched.

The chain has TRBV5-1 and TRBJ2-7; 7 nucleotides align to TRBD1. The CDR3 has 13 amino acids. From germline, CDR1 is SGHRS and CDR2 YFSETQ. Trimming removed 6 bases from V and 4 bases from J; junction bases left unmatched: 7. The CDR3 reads CASTGQNSYEQYF. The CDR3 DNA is TGCGCCAGCACGGGACAGAATTCTTACGAGCAGTACTTC.

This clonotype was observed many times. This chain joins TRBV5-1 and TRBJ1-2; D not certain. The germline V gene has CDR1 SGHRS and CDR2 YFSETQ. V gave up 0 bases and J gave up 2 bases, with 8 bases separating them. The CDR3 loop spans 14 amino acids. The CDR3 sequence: CASSLDFTNYGYTF. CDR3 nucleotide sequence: TGCGCCAGCAGCTTGGACTTTACAAACTATGGCTACACCTTC.